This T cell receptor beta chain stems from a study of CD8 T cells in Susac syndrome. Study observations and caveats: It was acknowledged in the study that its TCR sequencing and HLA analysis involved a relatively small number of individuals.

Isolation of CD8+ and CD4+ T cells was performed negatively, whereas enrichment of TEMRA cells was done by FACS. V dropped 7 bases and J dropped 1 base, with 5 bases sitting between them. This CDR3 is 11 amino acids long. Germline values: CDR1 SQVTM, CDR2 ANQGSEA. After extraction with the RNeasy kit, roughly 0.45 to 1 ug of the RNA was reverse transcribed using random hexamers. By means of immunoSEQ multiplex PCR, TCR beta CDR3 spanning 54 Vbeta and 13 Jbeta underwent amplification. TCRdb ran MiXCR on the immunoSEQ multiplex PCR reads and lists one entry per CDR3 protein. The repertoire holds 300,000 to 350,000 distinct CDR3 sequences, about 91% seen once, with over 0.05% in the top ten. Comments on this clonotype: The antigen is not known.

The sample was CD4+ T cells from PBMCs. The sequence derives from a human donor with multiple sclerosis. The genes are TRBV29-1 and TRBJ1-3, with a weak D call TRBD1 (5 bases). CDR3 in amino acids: CSAGSGNTIYF. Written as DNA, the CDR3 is TGCAGCGCAGGGTCTGGAAACACCATATATTTT.